This TCR beta chain originates from a study of CD8 T cells in ankylosing spondylitis. With regard to this clonotype: Its antigen is undetermined.

Overall study findings and caveats: According to the report, clones linked to the disease were significantly enriched in matched synovial fluid samples taken from ankylosing spondylitis patients. It appeared that ankylosing spondylitis blood was characterized by a TCR beta motif of eight highly homologous variants. Earlier literature documents some of the motif variants in reactive arthritis synovial fluid and blood. Relatively rare in peripheral blood, disease-linked clones were also CD8+.

The CDR3 has 16 amino acids. CDR1 and CDR2 (germline): SNHLY, FYNNEI. V was clipped by 6 bases and J by 3 bases; unmatched bases: 10. Library preparation for TCR beta used quantitative 5'-RACE with molecular barcodes. TCRdb itself ran the 5' RACE reads through MiXCR, one entry per CDR3 protein. The sample shows about 220,000 distinct CDR3 sequences, 7.3% of them seen only once. This chain uses TRBV2 with TRBJ2-3; 9 bases are a match to TRBD1. Sample: blood, either unsorted or a sorted T cell fraction (not recorded which). The receptor's source is a male donor with ankylosing spondylitis. DNA for the CDR3: TGTGCCAGCAGGCCGATTCGGGACAGGGAGACAGATACGCAGTATTTT. It encodes CASRPIRDRETDTQYF. Full variable domain (outside the CDR3, taken from reference TRBV2 and TRBJ2-3): EPEVTQTPSHQVTQMGQEVILRCVPISNHLYFYWYRQILGQKVEFLVSFYNNEISEKSEIFDDQFSVERPDGSNFTLKIRSTKLEDSAMYFCASRPIRDRETDTQYFGPGTRLTVL.